Following are 15 T cell receptor beta chains from one sample sequenced in a study of blood T cell repertoires in COVID-19. Here immunoSEQ multiplex PCR was the method, and the copy in TCRdb shows in-frame clones only, minus some. Altogether fewer than 300,000 clones are present, roughly 80% being singletons, with the ten largest covering less than 5.5%. The material sequenced was PBMCs or T cells enriched from blood (not recorded which). The receptors stem from a middle-aged man who had been exposed to COVID-19.

The rearrangement links TRBV4-1 to TRBJ2-3, with 11 bases aligning to TRBD2. V was pared by 4 bases and J by 4 bases, with 10 bases of the junction left unmatched. This CDR3 region has 17 residues. CDR1 MGHRA and CDR2 YSYEKL come from the germline V gene. CDR3 bases: TGCGCCAGCAGCCCCGTACTAGCGGGAGTTTGGGCAGATACGCAGTATTTT. Protein product: CASSPVLAGVWADTQYF.

The chain couples TRBV30 to TRBJ1-3; D not certain. The CDR3 totals 13 residues. Trimming cost V 4 bases and J 0 bases, with 7 bases left between them. The germline gives CDR1 GTSNPN, CDR2 SVGIG (reference sequence). DNA for the CDR3: TGTGCCTGGAAATTCAACTCTGGAAACACCATATATTTT. This translates into CAWKFNSGNTIYF.

This clone was counted only a few times. The V gene is TRBV11-3, the J gene TRBJ1-1, with D possibly matching TRBD1 (5 bases). The ends were cut back, 7 bases at V and 1 base at J, with 13 bases in the middle. CDR1 and CDR2 from the germline V gene are SGHNT and YENEEA. The CDR3 totals 14 residues. This CDR3 reads CASNRQRSNTEAFF. The CDR3 DNA reads as TGTGCCAGCAATCGACAGCGATCGAACACTGAAGCTTTCTTT.

The chain employs TRBV2 and TRBJ1-1; no reliable D call. V gave up 7 bases and J gave up 1 base, with 13 bases separating them. The CDR3 covers 14 residues. Germline CDR1 reads SNHLY; CDR2 reads FYNNEI. DNA for the CDR3: TGTGCCAGCATCACGGTCTCTGCGAACACTGAAGCTTTCTTT. Its translation is CASITVSANTEAFF. Combining the CDR3 with reference TRBV2 and TRBJ1-1 gives the whole variable domain EPEVTQTPSHQVTQMGQEVILRCVPISNHLYFYWYRQILGQKVEFLVSFYNNEISEKSEIFDDQFSVERPDGSNFTLKIRSTKLEDSAMYFCASITVSANTEAFFGQGTRLTVV.

This clone was observed a handful of times. This rearrangement joins TRBV18 to TRBJ1-1; 7 bases are a match to TRBD1. Germline assignment: CDR1 KGHSH and CDR2 LQKENI. After removal of 4 bases from V and 4 bases from J, the junction contained 9 bases not matched to a gene. This CDR3 spans 15 amino acids. The DNA of the CDR3 is TGTGCCAGCTCACAACAGGGGCAGTCCGGCACTGAAGCTTTCTTT. This encodes CASSQQGQSGTEAFF.

The rearrangement uses TRBV18 and TRBJ1-2, with D unclear. CDR1 is KGHSH and CDR2 is LQKENI in the germline V gene. V was shortened by 5 bases and J by 5 bases, with 9 bases between the two germline ends. This CDR3 has 12 residues. Written as DNA, the CDR3 is TGTGCCAGCTCAAACAACCTTTATGGCTACACCTTC. Protein sequence: CASSNNLYGYTF.

This chain uses TRBV6-1 with TRBJ1-1; perhaps TRBD1 as D (6 bases). CDR1 and CDR2 (germline): MNHNS, SASEGT. CDR3 length equals 15 residues. V was pared by 3 bases and J by 11 bases, with 22 bases between. CDR3 region: CASSEILGGGGVAFF. CDR3 nucleotides: TGTGCCAGCAGTGAGATCCTAGGGGGGGGCGGAGTGGCTTTCTTT.

V and J are TRBV9 and TRBJ1-5, with D unclear. V lost 0 bases to trimming and J lost 4 bases, with 8 bases between them. Germline V gives CDR1 SGDLS, CDR2 YYNGEE. This CDR3 contains 14 residues. The CDR3 nucleotides read TGTGCCAGCAGCGTAGGCGTCGGTAATCAGCCCCAGCATTTT. It specifies CASSVGVGNQPQHF. Looking up the rest from reference TRBV9 and TRBJ1-5 gives the full variable domain: DSGVTQTPKHLITATGQRVTLRCSPRSGDLSVYWYQQSLDQGLQFLIQYYNGEERAKGNILERFSAQQFPDLHSELNLSSLELGDSALYFCASSVGVGNQPQHFGDGTRLSIL.

CDR3 in DNA: TGTGCCAGCTCACAGGGGGAGAACACTGAAGCTTTCTTT. This translates into CASSQGENTEAFF. This chain uses TRBV18 with TRBJ1-1, with a tentative D call TRBD1 (6 bases). Looked up from germline, CDR1 is KGHSH and CDR2 is LQKENI. The CDR3 is made up of 13 amino acids. V dropped 4 bases and J dropped 1 base, with 7 bases sitting between them.

This clone was found a few times. The chain combines TRBV6-1 with TRBJ1-5; tentatively, D is TRBD1 (6 bases). The length of the CDR3 is 14 residues. Germline CDR1 MNHNS, CDR2 SASEGT. Trimming removed 2 bases from V and 6 bases from J, with 11 bases in between. CDR3 sequence reads: CASSEIGGAQPQHF. The CDR3 nucleotides read TGTGCCAGCAGTGAAATAGGGGGGGCTCAGCCCCAGCATTTT.

The rearrangement links TRBV19 to TRBJ2-5; D is possibly TRBD2 (6 bases). CDR3 length: 15 residues. With 6 bases removed from V and 5 bases from J, the gap between germline ends came to 19 bases. CDR1 LNHDA and CDR2 SQIVND come from the germline V gene (reference sequence). The CDR3 DNA reads as TGTGCCAGTAGATTCGGGGGAGGAACTCCGGAGACCCAGTACTTC. It translates to CASRFGGGTPETQYF.

This rearrangement joins TRBV5-4 to TRBJ2-6; 7 nucleotides line up with TRBD2. CDR1 is SGHNT and CDR2 is YYREEE in the germline V gene (reference sequence). The CDR3 covers 18 residues. The V and J ends lost 0 bases and 0 bases, in that order; junction bases with no gene match: 6. CDR3 residues: CASSLVLGRRSGANVLTF. The CDR3 DNA reads as TGTGCCAGCAGCTTGGTACTCGGGAGGCGCTCTGGGGCCAACGTCCTGACTTTC.

This chain uses TRBV2 with TRBJ1-6; 9 bases are shared with TRBD1. CDR1 is SNHLY, CDR2 FYNNEI, per germline. With 6 bases clipped from V and 7 bases from J, the junction kept 1 base outside the gene matches. The CDR3 has 13 amino acids. Here the CDR3 DNA reads TGTGCCAGCAGGGGGACAGGGAATTCACCCCTCCACTTT. Amino acid sequence: CASRGTGNSPLHF.

CDR3 sequence (DNA): TGTGCCAGCAGTCCAGTATCGGGGAGGCCTTTTTGGGACGAGCAGTACTTC. Its translation is CASSPVSGRPFWDEQYF. The chain employs TRBV28 and TRBJ2-7; a weak D match, TRBD2 (6 bases). CDR3 length: 17 amino acids. V was clipped by 5 bases and J by 5 bases, with 25 bases between them. Germline V lookup: CDR1 MDHEN, CDR2 SYDVKM.

The chain carries TRBV6-5 and TRBJ1-2; D remains ambiguous. Per the germline V gene, CDR1 is MNHEY and CDR2 is SVGAGI. CDR3 length: 13 residues. V lost 6 bases, J lost 10 bases, and 18 bases lay in between. The CDR3 loop reads CASSLRERVDYTF. The CDR3 DNA sequence: TGTGCCAGCAGCCTACGGGAGCGAGTGGACTACACCTTC.